The 20 T cell receptor beta chains below were found in one sample sequenced in a study of a mutant IDH1 vaccine in newly diagnosed glioma. Using immunoSEQ multiplex PCR, the repertoire was profiled, and TCRdb retains in-frame clones only, with some absent. The sample yields about 34,000 clones, about 83% seen once. Time point: week 47, end of study. Each vaccine dose was 300 ug of mutant IDH1 20-mer peptide, with topical imiquimod. Their cognate antigens are unknown. This sample comprised PBMCs, obtained from a glioma patient whose treatment included an IDH1 peptide vaccine. These receptors came from a woman in her 30s with glioma.

The genes are TRBV6-5 and TRBJ2-7; possibly TRBD2 for D (5 bases). V was pared by 6 bases and J by 3 bases, with 15 bases between. Looked up from germline, CDR1 is MNHEY and CDR2 is SVGAGI. The CDR3 is 14 residues long. The CDR3 here is CASSSREIGYEQYF. The CDR3, as DNA: TGTGCCAGCAGCTCCCGGGAAATAGGCTACGAGCAGTACTTC.

The chain links TRBV7-9 to TRBJ2-5, with TRBD2 identical over 12 bases. The CDR3 length is 15 residues. The trim removed 4 bases at V and 2 bases at J, leaving 2 bases unmatched. The germline gives CDR1 SEHNR, CDR2 FQNEAQ (reference sequence). CDR3 sequence: CASSSGTSGQETQYF. The DNA for the CDR3 is TGTGCCAGCAGCTCCGGGACTAGCGGGCAAGAGACCCAGTACTTC. Filled out from reference TRBV7-9 and TRBJ2-5, the complete variable domain reads DTGVSQNPRHKITKRGQNVTFRCDPISEHNRLYWYRQTLGQGPEFLTYFQNEAQLEKSRLLSDRFSAERPKGSFSTLEIQRTEQGDSAMYLCASSSGTSGQETQYFGPGTRLLVL.

This chain joins TRBV2 and TRBJ2-5; D gene uncertain. V lost 7 bases and J lost 4, with 10 bases in between. This CDR3 has 12 residues. Germline-derived CDR1 and CDR2 are SNHLY and FYNNEI. DNA for the CDR3: TGTGCCAGCAAGGGATCGGGAGAGACCCAGTACTTC. Its translation: CASKGSGETQYF.

The chain uses TRBV5-6 and TRBJ1-1; a possible D gene is TRBD1 (6 bases). Germline loops: CDR1 SGHDT, CDR2 YYEEEE. With 3 bases removed from V and 0 bases from J, the gap between germline ends came to 12 bases. CDR3 length: 15 residues. For the CDR3, the DNA is TGTGCCAGCAGCTCCGACTGGACAGTGAACACTGAAGCTTTCTTT. Its translation is CASSSDWTVNTEAFF.

This chain connects TRBV6-1 to TRBJ2-5; 13 positions agree with TRBD2. Germline CDR1 reads MNHNS; CDR2 reads SASEGT. V was pared by 5 bases and J by 6 bases, with 6 bases of the junction left unmatched. The CDR3 totals 15 residues. The CDR3 DNA reads as TGTGCCAGCAGTATTACTAGCGGGGGGGCGCAGACCCAGTACTTC. It codes for CASSITSGGAQTQYF.

The chain uses TRBV9 and TRBJ1-1; D is perhaps TRBD1 (5 bases). The CDR3 has 13 amino acids. Trimming removed 2 bases from V and 1 base from J, with 6 bases in between. The germline V gene encodes CDR1 SGDLS and CDR2 YYNGEE. The CDR3: CASSVTGNTEAFF. CDR3 DNA: TGTGCCAGCAGCGTCACAGGGAACACTGAAGCTTTCTTT.

The J gene is TRBJ1-2, the V gene TRBV21-1. TRBV21-1 is recorded as a pseudogene. The CDR3 loop spans 12 amino acids. CDR3 sequence reads: CASSGRDSGYTF. In DNA, the CDR3 is TGTGCCAGCAGCGGCCGGGACTCTGGCTACACCTTC.

This chain joins TRBV30 and TRBJ2-7; either TRBD1 or TRBD2 may supply D (5 bases each). The V end was cut by 0 bases, the J end by 0 bases, with 12 bases between. Germline-derived CDR1 and CDR2 are GTSNPN and SVGIG (reference sequence). The CDR3 loop spans 15 amino acids. As DNA, the CDR3 is TGTGCCTGGAGTGTAGGGACGGGGAGCTCCTACGAGCAGTACTTC. As protein: CAWSVGTGSSYEQYF.

The chain carries TRBV5-4 and TRBJ2-3; D remains ambiguous. CDR3 length: 15 amino acids. Germline V gene lookup returns CDR1 SGHNT and CDR2 YYREEE (reference sequence). The V end lost 1 base, the J end lost 0 bases, and 9 bases lay between the germline ends. CDR3 sequence (DNA): TGTGCCAGCAGCTTGCCCCTGGCTAGCACAGATACGCAGTATTTT. As protein: CASSLPLASTDTQYF. Full variable domain (rest looked up from reference TRBV5-4 and TRBJ2-3): ETGVTQSPTHLIKTRGQQVTLRCSSQSGHNTVSWYQQALGQGPQFIFQYYREEENGRGNFPPRFSGLQFPNYSSELNVNALELDDSALYLCASSLPLASTDTQYFGPGTRLTVL.

A single count supports this clone. V and J are TRBV7-9 and TRBJ2-2, with 10 bases fitting TRBD2. This CDR3 region has 17 residues. Trimming removed 3 bases from V and 2 bases from J; junction bases left unmatched: 6. Germline V gene data show CDR1 as SEHNR and CDR2 as FQNEAQ (reference sequence). The CDR3 DNA follows: TGTGCCAGCAGCTTTTTGCTAGCGGGGGAAAACACCGGGGAGCTGTTTTTT. Protein: CASSFLLAGENTGELFF. The variable domain in full, completed from reference TRBV7-9 and TRBJ2-2, reads DTGVSQNPRHKITKRGQNVTFRCDPISEHNRLYWYRQTLGQGPEFLTYFQNEAQLEKSRLLSDRFSAERPKGSFSTLEIQRTEQGDSAMYLCASSFLLAGENTGELFFGEGSRLTVL.

This clone turned up a few times. The genes are TRBV20-1 and TRBJ1-1; no clear D. CDR1 DFQATT and CDR2 SNEGSKA come from the germline V gene (reference sequence). V lost 0 bases to trimming and J lost 1 base, with 0 bases between them. The CDR3 consists of 11 residues. The CDR3 DNA follows: TGCAGTGCTAGAGAGAACACTGAAGCTTTCTTT. Translated, it gives CSARENTEAFF.

This chain connects TRBV6-5 to TRBJ1-6, with D uncertain. Germline V CDR1 and CDR2: MNHEY, SVGAGI. Trimming shortened V by 0 bases and J by 7 bases, and 1 base separated the two germline ends. CDR3 size: 12 residues. The CDR3 loop is CASSYSNSPLHF. In nucleotides, the CDR3 is TGTGCCAGCAGTTACTCGAATTCACCCCTCCACTTT.

The table lists this clone with a few counts. V gene TRBV2 combines with J gene TRBJ2-1, with TRBD2 matching over 13 bases. Trimming cost V 7 bases and J 7 bases; bases outside gene matches: 7. This CDR3 contains 15 residues. Germline assignment: CDR1 SNHLY and CDR2 FYNNEI. The CDR3 sequence is CASILLAGGNNEQFF. DNA for the CDR3: TGTGCCAGCATCCTACTAGCGGGGGGGAATAATGAGCAGTTCTTC.

The V call is TRBV4-1, the J call TRBJ2-5; D is unresolved. The V gene lost 3 bases and the J gene lost 4 bases, with 6 bases spanning the gap. Germline loops: CDR1 MGHRA, CDR2 YSYEKL. The CDR3 spans 12 residues. The CDR3: CASSHLRETQYF. The CDR3, as DNA: TGCGCCAGCAGCCATTTACGAGAGACCCAGTACTTC.

This clone was observed once. The chain is built from TRBV7-2 and TRBJ2-7; perhaps D is TRBD1 or TRBD2 (5 bases each). Per the germline V gene, CDR1 is SGHTA and CDR2 is FQGNSA. The CDR3 extends over 12 amino acids. Trimming took 4 bases from V and 4 from J, leaving 8 bases between them. The CDR3 protein is CASSWGSYEQYF. DNA of the CDR3: TGTGCCAGCAGCTGGGGGTCGTACGAGCAGTACTTC.

V gene TRBV5-1 combines with J gene TRBJ2-5, with 14 bases aligning to TRBD2. Germline trimming cut 5 bases from V and 3 bases from J; bases unmatched to any gene: 3. This CDR3 region has 15 residues. CDR1 is SGHRS, CDR2 YFSETQ, per germline. The CDR3 sequence: CASRRLAGGEETQYF. CDR3 sequence (DNA): TGCGCCAGCAGGAGACTAGCGGGGGGGGAAGAGACCCAGTACTTC.

This clone appeared a single time. The J gene is TRBJ2-7, the V gene TRBV4-1; 12 nucleotides match TRBD1. CDR3 length equals 16 residues. Per germline, CDR1 MGHRA and CDR2 YSYEKL. V shed 1 base and J 4 bases; nucleotides not matched to a gene: 5. The CDR3 DNA follows: TGCGCCAGCAGCCAAGGGGACAGGGGGCAACCGTACGAGCAGTACTTC. Its protein is CASSQGDRGQPYEQYF.

This clone was observed a single time. The rearrangement links TRBV30 to TRBJ2-7; a possible D gene is TRBD1 (6 bases). This CDR3 region has 13 residues. Trimming cost V 3 bases and J 4 bases, with 13 bases left between them. Germline V gene lookup returns CDR1 GTSNPN and CDR2 SVGIG (reference sequence). The CDR3 bases are TGTGCCTGGAGGCGTGGGGGCAGGTACGAGCAGTACTTC. Translating gives CAWRRGGRYEQYF.

The V call is TRBV19, the J call TRBJ2-2, with a weak D call TRBD1 (5 bases). The germline gives CDR1 LNHDA, CDR2 SQIVND (reference sequence). V lost 1 base, J lost 1 base, and 10 bases lay in between. This CDR3 has 16 residues. The CDR3 region has the DNA TGTGCCAGTAGTATAGTTAAGGGGCTGAACACCGGGGAGCTGTTTTTT. It encodes CASSIVKGLNTGELFF.

The chain links TRBV18 to TRBJ1-1, with a possible D match to TRBD1 (6 bases). The CDR3 loop spans 15 amino acids. Trimming removed 2 bases at V and 4 bases at J, with 14 bases between. CDR1 and CDR2 (germline): KGHSH, LQKENI. CDR3 region: CASSPYRDESTEAFF. The CDR3, as DNA: TGTGCCAGCTCACCATACAGGGACGAGAGCACTGAAGCTTTCTTT.